These 13 T cell receptor beta chains were sequenced from one sample in a study of identical twins. TCRdb itself ran the 5' RACE reads through MiXCR, one entry per CDR3 protein. The repertoire holds about 900,000 distinct CDR3 sequences, with around an eighth as singletons. Another study also made use of these data, one on yellow fever vaccine responses in identical twins.

What was sequenced was PBMCs. All receptors come from a woman under 30 in good health.

This clonotype was seen a few times. The V call is TRBV28, the J call TRBJ2-6, with 9 bases matching TRBD2. Looked up from germline, CDR1 is MDHEN and CDR2 is SYDVKM. The V segment lost 8 bases and the J segment 3 bases; nucleotides outside the gene matches: 14. The CDR3 runs 18 residues. CDR3 DNA: TGTGCCAGCCTTACTAGCGGGCGCTTTTCTGGTGGGGCCAACGTCCTGACTTTC. Protein sequence: CASLTSGRFSGGANVLTF.

This clonotype was found many times. The V and J genes are TRBV27 and TRBJ2-5, with 10 positions matching TRBD2. Germline assignment: CDR1 MNHEY and CDR2 SMNVEV (reference sequence). The CDR3 contains 17 residues. J gave up 5 bases and V 5 bases, and 14 bases lay outside the gene matches. The CDR3 nucleotides are TGTGCCAGCAGTCCCCTCTCTAGCGGGGGCCTTCGTGAGACCCAGTACTTC. It yields the protein CASSPLSSGGLRETQYF.

The chain combines TRBV4-1 with TRBJ2-3; D call uncertain. This CDR3 is 16 amino acids long. From germline, CDR1 is MGHRA and CDR2 YSYEKL. Trimming cost V 1 base and J 4 bases, with 15 bases left between them. The CDR3 nucleotides are TGCGCCAGCAGCCAAGTCTACCCAATTCGGGCAGATACGCAGTATTTT. It codes for CASSQVYPIRADTQYF.

This clonotype was seen a handful of times. The J gene is TRBJ2-3, the V gene TRBV3-1; maybe TRBD2 (5 bases). The germline V and J ends were trimmed by 3 bases and 7 bases, with 11 bases remaining between them. Germline-derived CDR1 and CDR2 are LGHDT and YNNKEL (reference sequence). The CDR3 consists of 13 residues. This CDR3 reads CASSHKDFHTQYF. CDR3 DNA sequence: TGTGCCAGCAGCCATAAGGACTTTCATACGCAGTATTTT.

In DNA, the CDR3 is TGTGCCAGCAGCTTCGGACACAATAGCAATCAGCCCCAGCATTTT. Protein product: CASSFGHNSNQPQHF. The chain couples TRBV3-1 to TRBJ1-5, with D possibly TRBD1 on 5 matching bases. The germline gives CDR1 LGHDT, CDR2 YNNKEL (reference sequence). The CDR3 loop spans 15 amino acids. Trimming left V 5 bases short and J 0 bases short, with 11 bases between.

As regards this clonotype: A read error may explain this, as a much larger clone is one base away. The chain recombines TRBV7-9 with TRBJ2-7; D not resolved. This CDR3 contains 14 residues. Germline CDR1 SEHNR, CDR2 FQNEAQ (reference sequence). V gave up 1 base and J gave up 0 bases, with 7 bases separating them. The CDR3 DNA reads TGTGCCAGCAGCTTAGTGGAGAGCTCCTACGAGCAGTACGTC. Its protein is CASSLVESSYEQYV.

This clonotype was counted ten times or more. This rearrangement joins TRBV7-9 to TRBJ1-1; possibly TRBD1 for D (5 bases). The germline V and J ends were trimmed by 5 bases and 4 bases, with 23 bases remaining between them. The CDR3 runs to 17 residues. Germline values: CDR1 SEHNR, CDR2 FQNEAQ (reference sequence). The CDR3 is CASSPGTGGDFITEAFF. In DNA, the CDR3 is TGTGCCAGCAGCCCCGGGACGGGGGGGGATTTTATCACTGAAGCTTTCTTT.

This clonotype was detected many times. J is TRBJ2-3 and V is TRBV10-3; 8 nucleotides line up with TRBD1. This CDR3 is built from 16 residues. Trimming took 4 bases from V and 1 from J; bases not matched to a gene: 7. Germline CDR1 is ENHRY and CDR2 is SYGVKD. The CDR3 nucleotides are TGTGCCATCAGTGCTGGACAGGGTTACGGCACAGATACGCAGTATTTT. Translation: CAISAGQGYGTDTQYF.

This clonotype showed up just a few times. CDR3 amino acids: CASSIGLDYTDTQYF. DNA for the CDR3: TGTGCCAGCAGTATCGGACTAGACTACACAGATACGCAGTATTTT. V and J are TRBV12-3 or TRBV12-4 and TRBJ2-3, with 7 bases matching TRBD2. The CDR3 totals 15 residues. V was pared by 5 bases and J by 2 bases, with 7 bases of the junction left unmatched.

In its sample, this clonotype was seen a few times. CDR3 DNA: TGCGCCAGCAGCCAAGATCGGACTAGCGGGGGGGTAAAAGATACGCAGTATTTT. This sequence encodes CASSQDRTSGGVKDTQYF. V is TRBV4-1 and J is TRBJ2-3; 15 bases fit TRBD2. CDR1 and CDR2 (germline): MGHRA, YSYEKL. The CDR3 covers 18 residues. With 0 bases clipped from V and 5 bases from J, the junction kept 6 bases outside the gene matches.

This clonotype came up a few times. CDR3 nucleotides: TGCGCCAGCAGCCTCTTAGCGGGAGGGCTATCCTACGAGCAGTACTTC. Amino acid sequence: CASSLLAGGLSYEQYF. The rearrangement links TRBV5-1 to TRBJ2-7, with 11 bases fitting TRBD2. Germline loops: CDR1 SGHRS, CDR2 YFSETQ. The J segment lost 1 base and the V segment lost 4 bases, leaving 7 bases of the junction unmatched. This CDR3 has 16 residues.

The sample holds many counts of this clonotype. CDR3 coding DNA: TGTGCCAGTTGCCCTGAGGTAGCCAAAAACATTCAGTACTTC. Protein sequence: CASCPEVAKNIQYF. The rearrangement links TRBV7-6 to TRBJ2-4; no reliable D call. Germline V gives CDR1 SGHVS, CDR2 FNYEAQ. The CDR3 has 14 residues. Trimming pared 9 bases from V and 0 bases from J, leaving 12 bases between.

The chain employs TRBV20-1 and TRBJ2-3, with D possibly matching TRBD1 (5 bases). Germline loops: CDR1 DFQATT, CDR2 SNEGSKA (reference sequence). V dropped 2 bases and J dropped 4 bases, with 10 bases sitting between them. The CDR3 loop spans 13 amino acids. CDR3 loop: CSARSGRPDTQYF. The CDR3 coding sequence is TGCAGTGCTAGATCAGGGCGCCCAGATACGCAGTATTTT.